The rows below give T cell receptor beta chains drawn from one sample of a study of T cells in Graves' hyperthyroidism and ophthalmopathy. TCRdb processed the multiplex PCR reads anew with MiXCR; each CDR3 protein has one entry. In the table there are a few hundred thousand distinct CDR3 sequences, 46% of which are singletons. Sample: peripheral blood or thyroid tissue (not recorded which). The receptors originated from a woman aged 18-29 years with Graves' hyperthyroidism. Each CDR3 is given with its conserved first and last residue. The D gene is left open where the match is weak. Clone size is stated in some rows and not others, as once, few, many or a class when expanded.

.	TRBV4-2	TRBJ2-7	TRBD1	CASSQFGTADYEQYF	TGTGCCAGCAGCCAATTCGGGACAGCCGACTACGAGCAGTACTTC
few	TRBV27	TRBJ1-2	.	CAVGRANYGYTF	TGTGCCGTTGGCAGGGCGAACTATGGCTACACCTTC
.	TRBV5-5	TRBJ1-1	.	CAGSTYREGKTEAFF	TGTGCCGGCAGCACCTACAGGGAAGGAAAAACTGAAGCTTTCTTT
many	TRBV24-1	TRBJ1-5	TRBD1	CATSDLNRDRPGQPQHF	TGTGCCACCAGTGATTTGAACCGGGACAGGCCCGGGCAGCCCCAGCATTTT
many	TRBV20-1	TRBJ2-2	TRBD2	CSARGRGGLAANTGELFF	TGCAGTGCTAGGGGCCGGGGGGGACTAGCGGCGAACACCGGGGAGCTGTTTTTT
.	TRBV10-3	TRBJ2-6	.	CAISDHPSGANVLTF	TGTGCCATCAGTGACCACCCCTCTGGGGCCAACGTCCTGACTTTC
once	TRBV4-3	TRBJ2-7	TRBD2	CASSRRTSGRETYEQYF	TGCGCCAGCAGCCGACGGACTAGCGGGAGGGAAACCTACGAGCAGTACTTC
.	TRBV18	TRBJ1-1	TRBD1	CASSLGLGQDEAFF	TGTGCCAGCTCACTCGGATTAGGACAGGATGAAGCTTTCTTT
.	TRBV12-3/TRBV12-4	TRBJ2-7	TRBD2	CAGSPQLAGIPYEQYF	TGTGCCGGCAGTCCCCAACTAGCGGGCATCCCATACGAGCAGTACTTC
.	TRBV29-1	TRBJ1-1	.	CSAQRGDGYTEAFF	TGCAGCGCCCAACGCGGGGATGGCTACACTGAAGCTTTCTTT
.	TRBV2	TRBJ2-3	TRBD2	CASSDELAGDTQYF	TGTGCCAGCAGTGATGAGTTAGCGGGGGATACGCAGTATTTT
many	TRBV9	TRBJ1-3	.	CASSVATSGEGNTIYF	TGTGCCAGCAGCGTAGCTACATCAGGGGAAGGGAACACCATATATTTT
many	TRBV7-2	TRBJ2-5	TRBD2	CASSLAGGGEETQYF	TGTGCCAGCAGCTTAGCGGGGGGGGGAGAAGAGACCCAGTACTTC
many	TRBV9	TRBJ1-4	.	CASSVGQTGVNEKLFF	TGTGCCAGCAGCGTCGGCCAAACCGGAGTTAATGAAAAACTGTTTTTT
.	TRBV18	TRBJ1-3	.	CASSPGSVQGSGNTIYF	TGTGCCAGCTCACCAGGATCGGTTCAGGGCTCTGGAAACACCATATATTTT
few	TRBV18	TRBJ2-5	TRBD1	CASSSGQGVTGETQYF	TGTGCCAGCTCATCAGGACAGGGGGTGACAGGAGAGACCCAGTACTTC
.	TRBV4-1	TRBJ1-5	TRBD1	CASSQARGGHQPQHF	TGCGCCAGCAGCCAAGCCAGGGGGGGCCATCAGCCCCAGCATTTT
few	TRBV11-2	TRBJ2-7	TRBD1	CASSLRTGAYEQYF	TGTGCCAGCAGCTTAAGAACAGGGGCCTACGAGCAGTACTTC
.	TRBV2	TRBJ1-5	.	CASSLASTRQETQHF	TGTGCCAGCAGCTTGGCGTCGACTAGGCAAGAGACCCAGCATTTT
.	TRBV7-8	TRBJ2-7	.	CASPRVVSYEQYF	TGTGCCAGCCCCAGGGTGGTCAGCTACGAGCAGTACTTC
.	TRBV7-9	TRBJ2-7	.	CASSLEETPGEQYF	TGTGCCAGCAGCCTTGAGGAAACCCCAGGGGAGCAGTACTTC
.	TRBV20-1	TRBJ2-7	TRBD2	CSARPSGRAYKQYF	TGCAGTGCTAGACCTAGCGGGAGGGCCTACAAGCAGTACTTC
.	TRBV20-1	TRBJ2-7	TRBD2	CSAGGASGPEGYEQYF	TGCAGTGCTGGGGGGGCTAGCGGGCCTGAGGGGTACGAGCAGTACTTC
.	TRBV7-3	TRBJ2-1	TRBD2	CASGAGPSSYNEQFF	TGTGCCAGCGGAGCGGGGCCGAGCTCCTACAATGAGCAGTTCTTC
.	TRBV29-1	TRBJ1-5	TRBD1	CSVEAFQGGQPQHF	TGCAGCGTTGAAGCTTTCCAGGGGGGGCAGCCCCAGCATTTT
many	TRBV29-1	TRBJ2-5	TRBD2	CSVEDNPPGLGLEETQYF	TGCAGCGTTGAAGACAATCCCCCGGGACTAGGGTTAGAAGAGACCCAGTACTTC
.	TRBV11-3	TRBJ1-2	TRBD1	CASSSFLRTGSLLF	TGTGCCAGCAGCTCCTTTCTTCGGACAGGTAGCCTCCTCTTC
many	TRBV7-8	TRBJ1-3	.	CASSPYDSGNTIYF	TGTGCCAGCAGCCCTTACGACTCTGGAAACACCATATATTTT
.	TRBV13	TRBJ1-4	.	CASSLGGQSNEKLFF	TGTGCCAGCAGCTTAGGAGGACAGTCCAATGAAAAACTGTTTTTT
.	TRBV12-3/TRBV12-4	TRBJ2-5	.	CASSLRGVIWNYQETQYF	TGTGCCAGCAGTTTACGTGGTGTGATCTGGAATTACCAAGAGACCCAGTACTTC
.	TRBV7-9	TRBJ1-1	.	CASSPPGTTEAFF	TGTGCCAGCAGCCCCCCCGGGACCACTGAAGCTTTCTTT
many	TRBV10-3	TRBJ1-1	TRBD1	CAITSLRGGILNTEAFF	TGTGCCATCACCTCACTCAGGGGGGGGATATTGAACACTGAAGCTTTCTTT
few	TRBV7-2	TRBJ2-5	.	CASSRQADRGGTQYF	TGTGCCAGCAGCCGGCAAGCAGACCGGGGCGGGACCCAGTACTTC
.	TRBV6-6	TRBJ2-7	TRBD1	CASSSAGGTYEQYF	TGTGCCAGCAGTTCCGCAGGGGGAACCTACGAGCAGTACTTC
once	TRBV7-9	TRBJ1-6	TRBD1	CASSSLGQDSPLHF	TGTGCCAGCAGCTCTCTGGGACAGGATTCACCCCTCCACTTT
.	TRBV5-1	TRBJ2-7	.	CASSSMGGGVYEQYF	TGCGCCAGCAGCTCAATGGGGGGCGGGGTATACGAGCAGTACTTC
many	TRBV5-1	TRBJ2-5	TRBD1	CASSMDREVETQYF	TGCGCCAGCAGCATGGACAGGGAGGTAGAGACCCAGTACTTC
many	TRBV7-2	TRBJ2-3	TRBD2	CASSTLAGVGTQYF	TGTGCCAGCAGCACACTAGCGGGAGTTGGTACGCAGTATTTT
many	TRBV7-2	TRBJ1-2	.	CASSLDTANYGYTF	TGTGCCAGCAGCTTAGATACGGCTAACTATGGCTACACCTTC
many	TRBV20-1	TRBJ2-5	TRBD1	CSARDPSAGGSQETQYF	TGCAGTGCTAGAGACCCATCAGCAGGGGGAAGCCAAGAGACCCAGTACTTC
many	TRBV13	TRBJ2-5	.	CASSVPKGQQETQYF	TGTGCCAGCAGCGTACCTAAGGGTCAACAAGAGACCCAGTACTTC
.	TRBV7-9	TRBJ2-1	TRBD2	CASSTPSGSLNEQFF	TGTGCCAGCAGCACCCCCAGCGGGAGTCTCAATGAGCAGTTCTTC
once	TRBV2	TRBJ1-1	.	CASSVVGRGVNTEAFF	TGTGCCAGCAGCGTTGTAGGCAGGGGCGTGAACACTGAAGCTTTCTTT
.	TRBV12-3/TRBV12-4	TRBJ1-5	.	CASPPGDQPQHF	TGTGCCAGCCCACCCGGGGATCAGCCCCAGCATTTT
.	TRBV7-3	TRBJ2-7	TRBD2	CASSSSGTASHEQYF	TGTGCCAGCAGCTCTAGCGGGACAGCGTCTCACGAGCAGTACTTC
.	TRBV10-3	TRBJ1-2	.	CAISDRGLADYGYTF	TGTGCCATCAGTGATCGGGGGCTAGCGGACTATGGCTACACCTTC
few	TRBV4-3	TRBJ1-5	.	CASSQDFSRPQHF	TGCGCCAGCAGCCAAGATTTTTCTCGGCCCCAGCATTTT
.	TRBV10-3	TRBJ1-1	TRBD1	CAISARTGGTEAFF	TGTGCCATCAGTGCTCGGACAGGGGGAACTGAAGCTTTCTTT
.	TRBV19	TRBJ1-6	.	CASSTWTSGRVNSPLHF	TGTGCCAGTAGTACATGGACTAGCGGGAGAGTTAATTCACCCCTCCACTTT
few	TRBV27	TRBJ2-5	TRBD2	CASSTLTSGRETQYF	TGTGCCAGCAGTACCCTTACTAGCGGGAGAGAGACCCAGTACTTC
many	TRBV12-3/TRBV12-4	TRBJ2-7	TRBD1	CASSRDRSFEQYF	TGTGCCAGCAGCCGGGACAGGTCTTTCGAGCAGTACTTC
.	TRBV11-3	TRBJ2-2	TRBD1	CASSLDHLVGTGWTGGLFF	TGTGCCAGCAGCTTAGATCATCTAGTTGGGACAGGTTGGACCGGGGGGCTGTTTTTT
many	TRBV20-1	TRBJ2-7	TRBD2	CSAVGLAGIYEQYF	TGCAGTGCTGTGGGACTAGCGGGAATTTACGAGCAGTACTTC
many	TRBV20-1	TRBJ1-2	.	CSARDPRGFYGYTF	TGCAGTGCTAGAGATCCCAGGGGATTCTATGGCTACACCTTC
many	TRBV20-1	TRBJ1-2	.	CSASSRLYGYTF	TGCAGTGCTAGTTCTAGGCTATATGGCTACACCTTC
many	TRBV19	TRBJ1-5	TRBD1	CAVCDRENQPQHF	TGTGCCGTTTGTGACAGGGAGAATCAGCCCCAGCATTTT